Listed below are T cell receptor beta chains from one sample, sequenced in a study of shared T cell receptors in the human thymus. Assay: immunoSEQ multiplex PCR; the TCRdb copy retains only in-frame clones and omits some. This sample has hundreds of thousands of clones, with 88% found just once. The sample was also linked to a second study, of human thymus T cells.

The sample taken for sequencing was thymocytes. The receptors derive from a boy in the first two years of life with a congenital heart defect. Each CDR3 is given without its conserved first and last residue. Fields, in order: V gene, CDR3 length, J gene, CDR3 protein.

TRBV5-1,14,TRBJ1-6,ASSDPGQGARSPLH
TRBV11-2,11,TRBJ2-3,ASSTPGTDTQY
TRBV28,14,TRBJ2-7,ASSLEEGLNRYEQY
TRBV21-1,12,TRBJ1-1,ASSKAPGITEAF
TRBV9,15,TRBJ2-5,ASSTHVAGGEERTQY
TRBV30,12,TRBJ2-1,AWRSRERNNEQF
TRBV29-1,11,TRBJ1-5,SVQTGKRQPQH
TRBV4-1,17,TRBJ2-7,ASSQVHVVKEQNPYEQY
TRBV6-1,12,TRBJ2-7,ASSGVSSSYEQY
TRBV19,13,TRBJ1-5,ASSRDGRGQQPQH
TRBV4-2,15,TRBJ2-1,ASSQEGGNRALMKQF
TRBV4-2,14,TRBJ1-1,ASSPLGAPTNTEAF
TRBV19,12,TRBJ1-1,ASIGGGGYTEAF
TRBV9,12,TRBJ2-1,ASSVGTSYNEQF
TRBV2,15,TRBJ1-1,ASSRAGTGFGRTEAF
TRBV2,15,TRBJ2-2,ASSESSSGRGTGELF
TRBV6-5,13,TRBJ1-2,ASSAGTGGNYGYT
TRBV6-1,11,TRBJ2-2,ASETGQGRELF
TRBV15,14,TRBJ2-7,ATSKPGGREGVEQY
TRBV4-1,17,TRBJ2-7,ASSQDVDNVREASYEQY
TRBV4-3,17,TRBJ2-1,ASSQELLAAWVHYNEQF
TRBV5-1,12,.,ASSRGRGAHEQY
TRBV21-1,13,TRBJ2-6,ASRGTVSGANVLT
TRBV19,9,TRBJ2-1,ASSIPFKQF
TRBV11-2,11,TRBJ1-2,ASSFRGCDGYT
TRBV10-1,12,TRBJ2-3,ASSRAGPADTQY
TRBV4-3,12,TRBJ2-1,ASSRGQGKNEQF
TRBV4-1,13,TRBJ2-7,ASSHGSGRGRAQY
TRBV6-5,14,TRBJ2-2,ASSYASGRGTGELF
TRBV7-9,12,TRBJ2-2,ASSSRDHTGELF
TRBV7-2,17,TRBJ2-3,ASSLTKPKAGRGTDTQY
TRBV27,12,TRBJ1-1,ASSWDSLNTEAF
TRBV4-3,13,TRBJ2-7,ASSQSGTGDYEQY
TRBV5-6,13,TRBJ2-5,ASSSGLAAGETQY
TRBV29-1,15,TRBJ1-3,SVYEEQVAAGGNTIY
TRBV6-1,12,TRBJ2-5,ASSAGTEEETQY
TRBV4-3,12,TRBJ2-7,ASSSQVGRQEQY
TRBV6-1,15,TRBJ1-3,ASSEGDRWGAGNTIY
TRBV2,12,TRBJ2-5,ASRGPDSEETQY
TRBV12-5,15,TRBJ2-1,ASGLLGLAGTYNEQF
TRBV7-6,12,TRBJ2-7,ASSSGGGLYEQY